The rows below give T cell receptor beta chains drawn from one sample of a study of CD8+ T cells in alopecia areata. The method was immunoSEQ multiplex PCR; TCRdb's version includes in-frame clones alone and lacks a portion of them. The repertoire holds 150,000 to 200,000 clones, with about 65% as singletons. The source material was CD4+ T cells sorted from blood, sampled between weeks 47 and 50, from a patient treated with tofacitinib. These receptors originate from a human donor with alopecia areata. The CDR3 runs from the conserved cysteine through the conserved F or W. Clone size is given for some rows only: seen once, a few or many times, or a class if the clone is expanded.

CASSYQGGSNTEAFF,TRBV19,TRBJ1-1,-
CASATRRPSSYEQYF,TRBV7-2,TRBJ2-7,-
CSDGSTEAFF,TRBV29-1,TRBJ1-1,-
CSVSGTGFGEKLFF,TRBV29-1,TRBJ1-4,few
CASSRDTNQPQHF,TRBV2,TRBJ1-5,few
CSVDGLFATDTQYF,TRBV29-1,TRBJ2-3,-
CASSLAPQGQDTQYF,TRBV7-6,TRBJ2-3,-
CASTNGVTDTQYF,TRBV28,TRBJ2-3,-
CSVQTSGVYNEQFF,TRBV29-1,TRBJ2-1,few
CASSVFASDEQFF,TRBV6-1,TRBJ2-1,few
CATSRIGVGETQYF,TRBV2,TRBJ2-5,few
CASSEQGGDEQYF,TRBV6-1,TRBJ2-7,-
CASSQEGGSIQYF,TRBV4-1,TRBJ2-4,-
CASSHGRLDRRTDTQYF,TRBV4-3,TRBJ2-3,-
CASSYLPRVGWTEAFF,TRBV28,TRBJ1-1,-
CSVAQGSYQPQHF,TRBV29-1,TRBJ1-5,few
CASSVTTLVWGTLHF,TRBV2,TRBJ1-6,-
CASSPLWDWTGSYEQYF,TRBV5-1,TRBJ2-7,-
CASSHTDSGLRAKNIQYF,TRBV23-1,TRBJ2-4,-
CASSLAQGSPEAFF,TRBV7-2,TRBJ1-1,-
CAWNGIGRGEKLFF,TRBV30,TRBJ1-4,once
CASSLGGQIQNTQYF,TRBV7-3,TRBJ2-3,once
CAWNQGANQPQHF,TRBV30,TRBJ1-5,-
CSVRGNYGYTF,TRBV29-1,TRBJ1-2,-
CASSLQGNTEAFF,TRBV4-3,TRBJ1-1,-
CASSLLGPALSDTQYF,TRBV5-1,TRBJ2-3,-
CASSSGSNSSQERF,TRBV4-3,TRBJ1-4,few
CASTPLENTGELFF,TRBV18,TRBJ2-2,few
CASSSGAQTNEKLFF,TRBV7-2,TRBJ1-4,-
CATSRDERGRLETQYF,TRBV15,TRBJ2-5,-
CASSVGGQLNYGYTF,TRBV9,TRBJ1-2,-
CASSPKTEYGYTF,TRBV18,TRBJ1-2,-
CSVPLHGGNTEAFF,TRBV29-1,TRBJ1-1,-
CASSSGTTNYGYTF,TRBV6-1,TRBJ1-2,-
CSVEVGVTGYTF,TRBV29-1,TRBJ1-2,-
CASRPSRGTAYNEQFF,TRBV2,TRBJ2-1,-
CASSLVGTAYEQYF,TRBV5-1,TRBJ2-7,-
CASSRYYTAGGSTDTQYF,TRBV11-2,TRBJ2-3,-
CAISEGDRGSGANVLTF,TRBV10-3,TRBJ2-6,-
CASSPLGTATSGANVLTF,TRBV5-6,TRBJ2-6,few
CASSSDPGNEQFF,TRBV11-3,TRBJ2-1,-
CSVETRLTAEAFF,TRBV29-1,TRBJ1-1,-
CASSSRVQGAYNEQFF,TRBV5-1,TRBJ2-1,-
CASSLEDSFLAKNIQYF,TRBV7-2,TRBJ2-4,-
CSLISGGPGNEQFF,TRBV29-1,TRBJ2-1,-
CASSQGGSSYEQYF,TRBV4-3,TRBJ2-7,few